This TCR beta chain appears in the sequencing data of a study of CD8 T cells in ankylosing spondylitis. Study-wide results and caveats: Ankylosing spondylitis blood appeared to be characterized by a TCR beta motif of about 8 highly homologous variants.

The length of the CDR3 is 17 residues. Looked up from germline, CDR1 is SGHAT and CDR2 is FQDESV (reference sequence). Using its own MiXCR run on the 5' RACE reads, TCRdb lists one record per CDR3 protein. The table includes 750,000 to 850,000 distinct CDR3 sequences, about 11% detected once. On this clonotype: Its antigen is currently unknown. One end of the junction varies from germline; a read error may be responsible.

The rearrangement joins TRBV11-1 to TRBJ2-3; 8 nucleotides match TRBD2. Material: blood, either unsorted or a sorted T cell fraction (not recorded which). The clonotype originates from a male donor with ankylosing spondylitis. The CDR3 sequence is CTSSFRELAVPTDTQYF. The DNA of the CDR3 is TGTACCAGCAGCTTCCGTGAACTAGCGGTCCCCACAGATACGCAGTATTTT. Using reference TRBV11-1 and TRBJ2-3 for the parts outside the CDR3, the full variable domain is EAEVAQSPRYKITEKSQAVAFWCDPISGHATLYWYRQILGQGPELLVQFQDESVVDDSQLPKDRFSAERLKGVDSTLKIQPAELGDSAMYLCTSSFRELAVPTDTQYFGPGTRLTVL.